This T cell receptor beta chain comes out of a study of a mutant IDH1 vaccine in newly diagnosed glioma. Across the whole study: Patients, over weeks 1, 3, 5, 7, 11, 15, 19 and 23, received a total of eight vaccinations. Earlier treatment was radiotherapy, temozolomide, or both, with most getting both. General study points: Patients showed vaccine-induced immune responses at a rate of around 94%.

The data were produced by immunoSEQ multiplex PCR, yet TCRdb's version contains in-frame clones alone and is incomplete. The table shows about 30,000 clones, with around 80% occurring only once. This CDR3 contains 16 residues. Germline values: CDR1 SGHDN, CDR2 FVKESK. Losses at the gene ends were 0 bases for V and 10 bases for J; bases not matched to a gene: 12. Points on this clone: Its antigen remains unknown.

Time point in this sample: week 23, last vaccination. A 20-mer mutant IDH1 peptide at 300 ug was injected subcutaneously with topical imiquimod. Tumors from donors were new WHO grade 3 or 4 IDH1-mutant astrocytomas with ATRX loss. The gene calls are TRBV14 and TRBJ2-5; 9 positions match TRBD1. This material consisted of PBMCs, taken from a glioma patient whose treatment included an IDH1 peptide vaccine. The TCR comes from a woman aged 18-29 years with glioma. CDR3 sequence (DNA): TGTGCCAGCAGCCAAGACCTCGGACAGGGGCCCACCATCCAGTACTTC. Translated: CASSQDLGQGPTIQYF.